One sample yielded the 21 T cell receptor beta chains listed below, sequenced in a study of blood T cell repertoires in COVID-19 (dated by TCRdb to 2019 to 2021). Receptors were amplified or captured by the immunoSEQ multiplex PCR assay. Held by TCRdb, this immuneACCESS table contains in-frame sequences only and omits some clones. Under half of the omission traces to an unresolved V gene where checked; the cause of the rest is unknown. For this sample the table gives over 200,000 clones, of which over 75% were detected only once. Around 16% of the sample goes to the ten largest clones. What was sequenced was PBMCs or T cells enriched from blood (not recorded which). Receptors were obtained from a man younger than 30 who had recovered from COVID-19.

This chain joins TRBV30 and TRBJ1-6; 7 bases agree with TRBD1. CDR3 length: 16 amino acids. Germline V gene data show CDR1 as GTSNPN and CDR2 as SVGIG (reference sequence). J was trimmed by 5 bases and V by 3 bases; bases with no gene match: 10. In nucleotides, the CDR3 is TGTGCCTGGAGCGGGACAGTAGGGCTCAATAATTCACCCCTCCACTTT. Translated, it gives CAWSGTVGLNNSPLHF.

The chain employs TRBV4-1 and TRBJ1-4; a possible D gene is TRBD1 (5 bases). V gave up 1 base and J gave up 8 bases, with 23 bases separating them. There are 18 residues in the CDR3. Germline V gene lookup returns CDR1 MGHRA and CDR2 YSYEKL. The CDR3 is CASSQGAFRRERDEKLFF. DNA for the CDR3: TGCGCCAGCAGCCAAGGCGCTTTCAGGAGGGAAAGGGACGAAAAACTGTTTTTT.

J is TRBJ2-1 and V is TRBV19; the match to TRBD2 covers 8 bases. V trimming: 4 bases; J trimming: 6 bases; junction bases outside the gene matches: 11. This CDR3 contains 16 residues. Germline values: CDR1 LNHDA, CDR2 SQIVND (reference sequence). In DNA, the CDR3 is TGTGCCAGTAGTACTCGTTGGAGCGGGGGACCCAATGAGCAGTTCTTC. It codes for CASSTRWSGGPNEQFF.

The V and J genes are TRBV27 and TRBJ1-2; 10 bases agree with TRBD1. CDR1 and CDR2 (germline): MNHEY, SMNVEV (reference sequence). The CDR3 is 15 amino acids. V gave up 3 bases and J gave up 7 bases; unmatched junction bases: 8. The CDR3 bases are TGTGCCAGCAGTTTCCAGGGACAGGGGATCAGTGGCTACACCTTC. Translated: CASSFQGQGISGYTF.

The chain joins TRBV19 to TRBJ1-2; the match to TRBD1 covers 12 bases. CDR3 length: 15 amino acids. V lost 7 bases to trimming and J lost 6 bases; unmatched junction nucleotides: 9. Germline V gene lookup returns CDR1 LNHDA and CDR2 SQIVND (reference sequence). CDR3 DNA sequence: TGTGCCAGTAATCCGACCGGGACAGGGGGCCATGGCTACACCTTC. Amino acid sequence: CASNPTGTGGHGYTF.

This clone was counted once. The chain carries TRBV18 and TRBJ1-1; D might be TRBD1 (5 bases). CDR1 and CDR2 (germline): KGHSH, LQKENI. There are 12 residues in the CDR3. The germline V and J ends were trimmed by 6 bases and 6 bases, with 11 bases remaining between them. The CDR3: CASSEGRAEAFF. The DNA of the CDR3 is TGTGCCAGCTCGGAGGGGAGGGCTGAAGCTTTCTTT.

This chain uses TRBV6-1 with TRBJ1-5, with TRBD1 identical over 9 bases. Germline loops: CDR1 MNHNS, CDR2 SASEGT. The length of the CDR3 is 16 residues. The ends lost 4 bases at V and 5 bases at J; junction bases unmatched: 9. CDR3: CASSALTGGRDQPQHF. In nucleotides, the CDR3 is TGTGCCAGCAGTGCATTGACAGGGGGACGGGATCAGCCCCAGCATTTT.

This chain uses TRBV29-1 with TRBJ1-1; tentatively, D is TRBD1 (5 bases). Trimming pared 7 bases from V and 2 bases from J, leaving 11 bases between. The CDR3 consists of 12 residues. From germline, CDR1 is SQVTM and CDR2 ANQGSEA. CDR3 in amino acids: CSAQDGNTEAFF. Here the CDR3 DNA reads TGCAGCGCACAGGACGGAAACACTGAAGCTTTCTTT. The full variable domain, in which reference TRBV29-1 and TRBJ1-1 provide the parts outside the CDR3, is SAVISQKPSRDICQRGTSLTIQCQVDSQVTMMFWYRQQPGQSLTLIATANQGSEATYESGFVIDKFPISRPNLTFSTLTVSNMSPEDSSIYLCSAQDGNTEAFFGQGTRLTVV.

The rearrangement links TRBV7-8 to TRBJ1-1; 8 bases fit TRBD1. The CDR3 extends over 14 amino acids. Germline V lookup: CDR1 SGHVS, CDR2 FQNEAQ. The V and J ends lost 7 bases and 1 base, in that order; junction bases with no gene match: 5. This CDR3 is CASTQGTGNTEAFF. The CDR3 nucleotides read TGTGCCAGCACCCAAGGGACAGGGAACACTGAAGCTTTCTTT.

The chain uses TRBV5-1 and TRBJ2-7; 7 bases map to TRBD2. The junction had 20 bases not matched to a gene; V was cut back by 0 bases and J by 8 bases. The CDR3 runs to 18 residues. Germline CDR1 reads SGHRS; CDR2 reads YFSETQ. CDR3 loop: CASSLAAGLAVRVVQQYF. The CDR3 nucleotides are TGCGCCAGCAGCTTGGCCGCTGGTCTAGCGGTCCGCGTTGTTCAGCAGTACTTC.

The chain links TRBV18 to TRBJ2-7, with 9 bases matching TRBD1. This CDR3 has 16 amino acids. Germline CDR1 is KGHSH and CDR2 is LQKENI. Germline trimming cut 1 base from V and 3 bases from J; bases unmatched to any gene: 7. CDR3 protein: CASSPLHRQGGYEQYF. In DNA form, the CDR3 reads TGTGCCAGCTCACCACTTCACAGACAGGGGGGCTACGAGCAGTACTTC.

As concerns this clone: Its ends do not fully match the called genes, so a read error is possible. The rearrangement uses TRBV7-7 and TRBJ2-5, with 11 bases that match TRBD2. Per the germline V gene, CDR1 is SSHAT and CDR2 is FNYEAQ (reference sequence). CDR3 length: 15 residues. The CDR3 DNA reads TGTGCTAGCAGCTTAGTTGGGACTAGCGGTGAGACCCAGTACTTC. This gives the protein CASSLVGTSGETQYF.

The V and J genes are TRBV28 and TRBJ1-2; 9 bases are a match to TRBD1. There are 16 residues in the CDR3. The trim removed 6 bases at V and 4 bases at J, leaving 12 bases unmatched. Germline CDR1 MDHEN, CDR2 SYDVKM. CDR3 DNA: TGTGCCAGCAGCCCAACCGGGACAGGGTATGGCTATGGCTACACCTTC. It codes for CASSPTGTGYGYGYTF.

This clone came up once. The CDR3 DNA sequence: TGTGCCACCAGCGGGCTCCGTCGACAGGGGGTATACGAGCAGTACTTC. Its protein product is CATSGLRRQGVYEQYF. The rearrangement joins TRBV15 to TRBJ2-7; TRBD1 matches at 9 bases. J gave up 4 bases and V 5 bases, and 12 bases lay outside the gene matches. This CDR3 is built from 16 residues. Per germline, CDR1 LNHNV and CDR2 YYDKDF (reference sequence).

This clone was counted a single time. In DNA, the CDR3 is TGTGCCAGCAGTTTTATGACCAGAGGAGATTCACCCCTCCACTTT. Translating gives CASSFMTRGDSPLHF. The chain is built from TRBV27 and TRBJ1-6; D is unclear. This CDR3 has 15 amino acids. Germline values: CDR1 MNHEY, CDR2 SMNVEV (reference sequence). The germline V and J ends were trimmed by 3 bases and 8 bases, with 14 bases remaining between them.

The chain couples TRBV29-1 to TRBJ1-1; D gene ambiguous. With 3 bases removed from V and 1 base from J, the gap between germline ends came to 6 bases. Looked up from germline, CDR1 is SQVTM and CDR2 is ANQGSEA. The CDR3 consists of 12 residues. As DNA, the CDR3 is TGCAGCGTTGAGGGAGAGAACACTGAAGCTTTCTTT. This sequence encodes CSVEGENTEAFF.

The J gene is TRBJ2-2, the V gene TRBV11-2; the D is unclear. Germline CDR1 and CDR2: SGHAT and FQNNGV. CDR3 length: 13 amino acids. Trimming shortened V by 2 bases and J by 6 bases, and 7 bases separated the two germline ends. CDR3 in amino acids: CASSLIVSGELFF. For the CDR3, the DNA is TGTGCCAGCAGCTTAATAGTCTCCGGGGAGCTGTTTTTT.

The CDR3 sequence: CASSSWDSFNSPLHF. The CDR3 region has the DNA TGTGCCAGCAGCTCCTGGGACTCATTTAATTCACCCCTCCACTTT. The J gene is TRBJ1-6, the V gene TRBV7-9; the D gene is possibly TRBD1 (5 bases). Germline CDR1 SEHNR, CDR2 FQNEAQ (reference sequence). Trimming removed 4 bases at V and 6 bases at J, with 13 bases between. CDR3 length equals 15 residues.

The V gene is TRBV5-1, the J gene TRBJ2-5; perhaps TRBD2 as D (5 bases). CDR1 is SGHRS, CDR2 YFSETQ, per germline. Trimming took off 0 bases at V and 4 bases at J, with 13 bases between the two ends. The CDR3 loop spans 15 amino acids. CDR3 loop: CASSLVGLRGETQYF. The DNA of the CDR3 is TGCGCCAGCAGCTTGGTCGGACTCCGAGGAGAGACCCAGTACTTC.

The V call is TRBV25-1, the J call TRBJ2-7; 7 bases map to TRBD1. The CDR3 runs 13 residues. Trimming removed 8 bases from V and 0 bases from J; junction bases left unmatched: 4. From germline, CDR1 is MGHDK and CDR2 SYGVNS. CDR3 amino acids: CASEDRYSYEQYF. CDR3 bases: TGTGCCAGCGAGGACAGGTACTCCTACGAGCAGTACTTC.

For the CDR3, the DNA is TGTGCCAGCAGTGAAGTGGAGAAGTGGCTGGCTTTCTTT. Amino acids: CASSEVEKWLAFF. The chain combines TRBV2 with TRBJ1-1; D unresolved. From germline, CDR1 is SNHLY and CDR2 FYNNEI. With 1 base removed from V and 11 bases from J, the gap between germline ends came to 14 bases. CDR3 length: 13 residues.